One sample yielded the 21 T cell receptor beta chains listed below, sequenced in a study of CD8 T cells in Susac syndrome. Reverse transcription of roughly 0.5 to 1 ug RNA used random hexamers. TCRdb re-called the immunoSEQ multiplex PCR reads through MiXCR, storing one row per CDR3 protein. The table records approximately 190,000 distinct CDR3 sequences, approximately 96% of them present only once. Sequences were obtained from CD4+ T cells from PBMCs. Source of these receptors: a human donor with Susac syndrome.

The rearrangement joins TRBV30 to TRBJ2-7; unclear D gene. The CDR3 runs to 12 residues. Trimming removed 1 base from V and 7 bases from J, with 11 bases in between. CDR1 is GTSNPN, CDR2 SVGIG, per germline (reference sequence). The CDR3 DNA reads TGTGCCTGGAGTGGAGTACTCCTGGAGCAGTACTTC. Translated: CAWSGVLLEQYF.

This chain uses TRBV12-5 with TRBJ1-1; D not resolved. V was clipped by 6 bases and J by 3 bases, with 5 bases between them. CDR1 and CDR2 from the germline V gene are LGHNT and FRNRAP. This CDR3 comprises 11 residues. CDR3 in DNA: TGTGCTAGTGGCCCTGACACTGAAGCTTTCTTT. Translating gives CASGPDTEAFF. Complete variable domain (other parts from reference TRBV12-5 and TRBJ1-1): DARVTQTPRHKVTEMGQEVTMRCQPILGHNTVFWYRQTMMQGLELLAYFRNRAPLDDSGMPKDRFSAEMPDATLATLKIQPSEPRDSAVYFCASGPDTEAFFGQGTRLTVV.

The J gene is TRBJ1-5, the V gene TRBV6-1, with 8 positions matching TRBD1. CDR1 is MNHNS, CDR2 SASEGT, per germline. V trimming: 6 bases; J trimming: 0 bases; junction bases outside the gene matches: 4. The CDR3 has 15 amino acids. This chain's CDR3 is CASSDRGYSNQPQHF. As DNA, the CDR3 is TGTGCCAGCAGCGACAGGGGATATAGCAATCAGCCCCAGCATTTT.

The chain uses TRBV4-3 and TRBJ2-7; D is ambiguous. The CDR3 covers 15 residues. From germline, CDR1 is LGHNA and CDR2 YSLEER. The V end lost 0 bases, the J end lost 2 bases, and 11 bases lay between the germline ends. The CDR3, as DNA: TGCGCCAGCAGCCAAGAGAGGTCTCCAACCTACGAGCAGTACTTC. Encoded protein: CASSQERSPTYEQYF.

The chain has TRBV12-3 or TRBV12-4 and TRBJ2-5; D possibly corresponds to TRBD2 (6 bases). Trimming removed 3 bases at V and 0 bases at J, with 14 bases between. CDR3 length: 16 amino acids. The CDR3 protein is CASSFFLRGNQETQYF. The CDR3 region has the DNA TGTGCCAGCAGTTTTTTTCTCCGGGGGAACCAAGAGACCCAGTACTTC.

This clonotype was observed a single time. V gene TRBV12-3 or TRBV12-4 combines with J gene TRBJ2-2; the D is unclear. V lost 6 bases to trimming and J lost 4 bases, with 9 bases between them. The CDR3 totals 13 residues. CDR3 DNA: TGTGCCAGCAGAGATAAGCCCACCGGGGAGCTGTTTTTT. It encodes CASRDKPTGELFF.

J is TRBJ1-2 and V is TRBV6-2 or TRBV6-3; D uncertain. Germline loops: CDR1 MNHEY, CDR2 SVGEGT. The V and J ends lost 0 bases and 7 bases respectively, with 12 bases between them. There are 14 residues in the CDR3. CDR3 in amino acids: CASSYSATGGGYTF. The CDR3 coding sequence is TGTGCCAGCAGTTACTCGGCGACGGGAGGTGGCTACACCTTC.

V gene TRBV3-1 combines with J gene TRBJ1-6; 10 bases line up with TRBD1. The V and J ends lost 6 bases and 10 bases, in that order; junction bases with no gene match: 9. Germline CDR1 and CDR2: LGHDT and YNNKEL (reference sequence). This CDR3 is built from 15 residues. CDR3 amino acids: CASSPGTGESSPLHF. Here the CDR3 DNA reads TGTGCCAGCAGTCCCGGGACAGGGGAGAGCTCACCCCTCCACTTT.

J is TRBJ2-7 and V is TRBV3-1, with D possibly being TRBD1 (6 bases). This CDR3 has 14 amino acids. The germline V and J ends were trimmed by 4 bases and 2 bases, with 12 bases remaining between them. The germline V gene encodes CDR1 LGHDT and CDR2 YNNKEL (reference sequence). Here the CDR3 DNA reads TGTGCCAGCAGCCCCCGGACAGCCGCCTACGAGCAGTACTTC. It encodes CASSPRTAAYEQYF.

The chain combines TRBV30 with TRBJ1-1, with D perhaps matching TRBD1 (5 bases). Trimming left V 8 bases short and J 4 bases short, with 14 bases between. This CDR3 is 12 amino acids long. The germline CDR1 and CDR2 sequences are GTSNPN and SVGIG (reference sequence). CDR3 in amino acids: CALSQDTTEAFF. The CDR3 DNA follows: TGTGCCCTTTCACAGGATACCACTGAAGCTTTCTTT.

This chain uses TRBV12-3 or TRBV12-4 with TRBJ2-7, with D uncertain. The V end lost 0 bases, the J end lost 6 bases, and 9 bases lay between the germline ends. The CDR3 contains 13 residues. Here the CDR3 DNA reads TGTGCCAGCAGTTTAGCGCTATCCCCCGAGCAGTACTTC. This codes for CASSLALSPEQYF.

This CDR3 is CASTFYDTQYF. For the CDR3, the DNA is TGTGCCAGCACCTTTTATGATACGCAGTATTTT. This chain connects TRBV11-2 to TRBJ2-3, with D uncertain. The germline V and J ends were trimmed by 7 bases and 6 bases, with 8 bases remaining between them. There are 11 residues in the CDR3. The germline gives CDR1 SGHAT, CDR2 FQNNGV.

This sequence joins TRBV30 and TRBJ2-5, with D perhaps TRBD1 (6 bases). The CDR3 has 13 amino acids. V was clipped by 1 base and J by 2 bases, with 8 bases between them. Germline-derived CDR1 and CDR2 are GTSNPN and SVGIG (reference sequence). The CDR3 reads CAWSEGVQETQYF. In DNA form, the CDR3 reads TGTGCCTGGAGTGAGGGGGTGCAAGAGACCCAGTACTTC.

The genes are TRBV4-1 and TRBJ2-5; TRBD1 or TRBD2 may be the D gene (6 bases each). V was shortened by 3 bases and J by 5 bases, with 13 bases between the two germline ends. Germline lookup yields CDR1 MGHRA and CDR2 YSYEKL. The CDR3 totals 14 residues. CDR3 DNA sequence: TGCGCCAGCAGCCACGTCTGGGGGGCGGAGACCCAGTACTTC. This gives the protein CASSHVWGAETQYF.

V and J are TRBV5-1 and TRBJ1-3, with 8 bases fitting TRBD1. Germline-derived CDR1 and CDR2 are SGHRS and YFSETQ. The CDR3 length is 14 residues. V was clipped by 4 bases and J by 0 bases; unmatched bases: 0. CDR3 loop: CASSGTGSGNTIYF. The CDR3 nucleotides are TGCGCCAGCAGCGGGACAGGCTCTGGAAACACCATATATTTT.

V is TRBV6-4 and J is TRBJ2-7; D is undetermined. V dropped 1 base and J dropped 6 bases, with 7 bases sitting between them. Germline V gene data show CDR1 as MRHNA and CDR2 as SNTAGT. This CDR3 is 12 amino acids long. Here the CDR3 reads CASSDFDFEQYF. In DNA, the CDR3 is TGTGCCAGCAGTGACTTCGACTTCGAGCAGTACTTC.

This chain joins TRBV27 and TRBJ1-2; 7 bases agree with TRBD1. CDR1 and CDR2 from the germline V gene are MNHEY and SMNVEV (reference sequence). The CDR3 loop spans 15 amino acids. The J segment lost 6 bases and the V segment lost 5 bases, leaving 12 bases of the junction unmatched. CDR3 bases: TGTGCCAGCAGTGCCGTCCCCCGGGACAGCCATGGCTACACCTTC. It translates to CASSAVPRDSHGYTF.

The sample holds one count of this clonotype. The chain combines TRBV6-5 with TRBJ2-1; no clear D gene. Germline CDR1 reads MNHEY; CDR2 reads SVGAGI. The ends were cut back, 4 bases at V and 4 bases at J, with 2 bases in the middle. This CDR3 spans 11 amino acids. This CDR3 reads CASSWYNEQFF. The CDR3 bases are TGTGCCAGCAGTTGGTACAATGAGCAGTTCTTC.

The chain has TRBV29-1 and TRBJ2-7; 10 bases are a match to TRBD2. This CDR3 comprises 15 residues. Germline V gene data show CDR1 as SQVTM and CDR2 as ANQGSEA. Losses at the gene ends were 6 bases for V and 2 bases for J; bases not matched to a gene: 10. CDR3 in amino acids: CSVLAGLAAPYEQYF. DNA of the CDR3: TGCAGCGTATTGGCCGGACTAGCGGCTCCCTACGAGCAGTACTTC.

The chain carries TRBV12-3 or TRBV12-4 and TRBJ1-6, with D hard to call. The V end was cut by 1 base, the J end by 11 bases, with 12 bases between. The CDR3 consists of 14 residues. CDR3 protein: CASSLGGRATPLHF. For the CDR3, the DNA is TGTGCCAGCAGTTTAGGAGGACGGGCGACACCCCTCCACTTT.

This chain joins TRBV21-1 and TRBJ2-5; whether TRBD2, the table's D call, matches the DNA was not checked. TRBV21-1 has pseudogene status. This CDR3 is built from 17 residues. The CDR3 DNA reads as TGTGCCAGCAGCAAGGGGACTAGCGGGGTCCCGGAAGAGACCCAGTACTTC. Its protein is CASSKGTSGVPEETQYF.